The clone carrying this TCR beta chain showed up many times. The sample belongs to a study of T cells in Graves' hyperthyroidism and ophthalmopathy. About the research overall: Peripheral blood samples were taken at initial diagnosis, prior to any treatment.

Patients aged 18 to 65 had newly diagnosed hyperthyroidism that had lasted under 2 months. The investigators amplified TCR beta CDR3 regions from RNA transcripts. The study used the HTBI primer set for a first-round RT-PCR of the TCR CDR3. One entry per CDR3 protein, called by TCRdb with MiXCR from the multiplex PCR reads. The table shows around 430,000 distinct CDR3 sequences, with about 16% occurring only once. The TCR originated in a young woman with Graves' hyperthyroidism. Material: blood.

The CDR3 DNA follows: TGTGCCAGCAGTCTTAAGTACCAAGAGACCCAGTACTTC. Encoded protein: CASSLKYQETQYF. The chain recombines TRBV12-3 or TRBV12-4 with TRBJ2-5; no clear D. V was trimmed by 5 bases and J by 0 bases, leaving 7 bases between them. The CDR3 has 13 amino acids.